A selection of T cell receptor beta chains follows, all from one sample in a study of beta chain features in type 1 diabetes. Assay used: immunoSEQ multiplex PCR; TCRdb lists only in-frame clones, some missing. In the table there are 250,000 to 300,000 clones, around 24% of which are singletons. Input material: naive CD4+ T cells from blood. These receptors were taken from a woman aged 25 to 39 with type 1 diabetes. The CDR3 runs from the conserved cysteine through the conserved F or W. D genes are given only for firm matches. Clone size is not always given. Where it is, it says once, few, many or a class for expanded clones.

j_gene: TRBJ1-2
d_gene: TRBD1
abundance: -
v_gene: TRBV29-1
CDR3nt: TGCAGCCCCGGGACAGTTTCGGGTGGCTACACCTTC
CDR3aa: CSPGTVSGGYTF

j_gene: TRBJ2-3
d_gene: -
abundance: few
v_gene: TRBV18
CDR3nt: TGTGCCAGCTCACCAACGCTTCGGGATAACACAGATACGCAGTATTTT
CDR3aa: CASSPTLRDNTDTQYF

j_gene: TRBJ2-3
d_gene: TRBD1
abundance: -
v_gene: TRBV5-6
CDR3nt: TGTGCCAGCAGCTCCGGGACAGGGGATACGCAGTATTTT
CDR3aa: CASSSGTGDTQYF

j_gene: TRBJ2-1
d_gene: -
abundance: -
v_gene: TRBV7-9
CDR3nt: TGTGCCAGCAGCTTATCTGGCGGAGGCTCCTACAATGAGCAGTTCTTC
CDR3aa: CASSLSGGGSYNEQFF

j_gene: TRBJ1-1
d_gene: TRBD1
abundance: -
v_gene: TRBV29-1
CDR3nt: TGCAGCGTCCCCTTCGGTACAGGGGGAAACACTGAAGCTTTCTTT
CDR3aa: CSVPFGTGGNTEAFF

j_gene: TRBJ2-1
d_gene: TRBD2
abundance: -
v_gene: TRBV7-2
CDR3nt: TGTGCCAGCAGCACCCAACTAATAGCGGGATCGATTATGAGGAATGAGCAGTTCTTC
CDR3aa: CASSTQLIAGSIMRNEQFF

j_gene: TRBJ2-7
d_gene: TRBD2
abundance: -
v_gene: TRBV4-2
CDR3nt: TGTGCCAGCAGCCAAACCCAACTAGCGGGCTCCTACGAGCAGTACTTC
CDR3aa: CASSQTQLAGSYEQYF

j_gene: TRBJ2-5
d_gene: -
abundance: few
v_gene: TRBV28
CDR3nt: TGTGCCAGTACCAGGGTTCAAGAGACCCAGTACTTC
CDR3aa: CASTRVQETQYF

j_gene: TRBJ2-7
d_gene: TRBD1
abundance: few
v_gene: TRBV29-1
CDR3nt: TGCAGCGTTGAGACAGGGGCCAACGAGCAGTACTTC
CDR3aa: CSVETGANEQYF

j_gene: TRBJ2-5
d_gene: -
abundance: few
v_gene: TRBV2
CDR3nt: TGTGCCAGCAGCGCGCAGCGGCTCCAAGAGACCCAGTACTTC
CDR3aa: CASSAQRLQETQYF